The T cell receptor beta chain under discussion was sequenced for a study of blood T cell repertoires in COVID-19. V dropped 1 base and J dropped 3 bases, with 14 bases sitting between them. Germline V gene sequence: CDR1 SGHDT, CDR2 YYEEEE. The CDR3 totals 15 residues. TCRdb's table, derived via immunoSEQ multiplex PCR, lists solely in-frame clones and lacks some. Of fewer than 250,000 clones in the sample, nearly 90% were seen once. The recovered donors of Cohort 3 showed two negative PCRs, clearance, or symptom resolution. The clonotype originates from a man aged 25-45 years who had recovered from COVID-19. Source material: PBMCs or T cells enriched from blood (not recorded which). The V gene is TRBV5-6, the J gene TRBJ2-7; D might be TRBD2 (5 bases). CDR3 loop: CASSLKPGVHYEQYF. CDR3 DNA: TGTGCCAGCAGCTTGAAACCCGGGGTTCACTACGAGCAGTACTTC. Looking up the rest from reference TRBV5-6 and TRBJ2-7 gives the full variable domain: DAGVTQSPTHLIKTRGQQVTLRCSPKSGHDTVSWYQQALGQGPQFIFQYYEEEERQRGNFPDRFSGHQFPNYSSELNVNALLLGDSALYLCASSLKPGVHYEQYFGPGTRLTVT.